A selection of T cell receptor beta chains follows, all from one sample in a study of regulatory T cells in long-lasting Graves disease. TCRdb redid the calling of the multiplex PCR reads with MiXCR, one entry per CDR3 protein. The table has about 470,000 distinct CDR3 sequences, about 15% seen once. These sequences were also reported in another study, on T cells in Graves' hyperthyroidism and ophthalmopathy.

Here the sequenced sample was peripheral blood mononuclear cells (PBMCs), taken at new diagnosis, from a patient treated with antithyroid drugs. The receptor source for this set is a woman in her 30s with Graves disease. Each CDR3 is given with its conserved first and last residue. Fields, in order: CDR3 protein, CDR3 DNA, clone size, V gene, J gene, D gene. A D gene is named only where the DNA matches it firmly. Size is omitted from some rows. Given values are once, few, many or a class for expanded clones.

CDR3aa: CASSLGPPRGYNEQFF; CDR3nt: TGTGCCAGCAGCTTAGGGCCCCCGAGGGGGTACAATGAGCAGTTCTTC; abundance: many; v_gene: TRBV7-2; j_gene: TRBJ2-1; d_gene: -
CDR3aa: CASSLSGGGSTEAFF; CDR3nt: TGTGCCAGCAGTTTAAGCGGGGGAGGGAGCACTGAAGCTTTCTTT; abundance: few; v_gene: TRBV27; j_gene: TRBJ1-1; d_gene: -
CDR3aa: CSVGDSHTEAFF; CDR3nt: TGCAGTGTTGGAGACAGTCACACTGAAGCTTTCTTT; abundance: many; v_gene: TRBV20-1; j_gene: TRBJ1-1; d_gene: -
CDR3aa: CASSFTRQPQHF; CDR3nt: TGTGCCAGCAGTTTTACACGACAGCCCCAGCATTTT; abundance: few; v_gene: TRBV12-3/TRBV12-4; j_gene: TRBJ1-5; d_gene: -
CDR3aa: CASSQDGGTNIQYF; CDR3nt: TGTGCCAGCAGCCAAGATGGAGGTACAAACATTCAGTACTTC; abundance: many; v_gene: TRBV3-1; j_gene: TRBJ2-4; d_gene: -
CDR3aa: CASSPGGLATYNEQFF; CDR3nt: TGTGCCAGCAGCCCCGGGGGCCTAGCGACCTACAATGAGCAGTTCTTC; abundance: -; v_gene: TRBV5-4; j_gene: TRBJ2-1; d_gene: -
CDR3aa: CASTMSGASSYEQYF; CDR3nt: TGTGCCAGCACCATGAGCGGGGCTAGCTCCTACGAGCAGTACTTC; abundance: -; v_gene: TRBV12-3/TRBV12-4; j_gene: TRBJ2-7; d_gene: TRBD2
CDR3aa: CASSLQLAGSYEQYF; CDR3nt: TGTGCCAGCAGCTTACAACTAGCGGGCTCCTACGAGCAGTACTTC; abundance: -; v_gene: TRBV5-4; j_gene: TRBJ2-7; d_gene: TRBD2
CDR3aa: CASSVAASGHYEQYF; CDR3nt: TGTGCCAGCAGCGTAGCGGCCAGCGGGCATTACGAGCAGTACTTC; abundance: -; v_gene: TRBV9; j_gene: TRBJ2-7; d_gene: -
CDR3aa: CAMGRSNTEELFF; CDR3nt: TGTGCCATGGGGAGGTCGAACACCGAGGAGCTGTTTTTT; abundance: many; v_gene: TRBV27; j_gene: TRBJ2-2; d_gene: -
CDR3aa: CASSLSIGTQNYEQYF; CDR3nt: TGTGCCAGCAGTTTATCTATCGGGACACAAAACTACGAGCAGTACTTC; abundance: many; v_gene: TRBV12-3/TRBV12-4; j_gene: TRBJ2-7; d_gene: -
CDR3aa: CASSFAFGEQFF; CDR3nt: TGTGCCAGCAGCTTTGCCTTCGGTGAGCAGTTCTTC; abundance: many; v_gene: TRBV7-9; j_gene: TRBJ2-1; d_gene: -
CDR3aa: CASSQDSMEVAGWNEQFF; CDR3nt: TGTGCCAGCAGCCAAGATAGTATGGAAGTGGCAGGGTGGAATGAGCAGTTCTTC; abundance: -; v_gene: TRBV14; j_gene: TRBJ2-1; d_gene: -
CDR3aa: CATSDFGLTGRWEQFF; CDR3nt: TGTGCCACCAGTGATTTCGGGCTTACGGGACGTTGGGAGCAGTTCTTC; abundance: -; v_gene: TRBV24-1; j_gene: TRBJ2-1; d_gene: -
CDR3aa: CASSSYRDSEAFF; CDR3nt: TGTGCCAGCAGCTCGTACCGGGACAGTGAAGCTTTCTTT; abundance: many; v_gene: TRBV7-3; j_gene: TRBJ1-1; d_gene: TRBD1
CDR3aa: CASSLGEQRSEQFF; CDR3nt: TGCGCCAGCAGCTTGGGGGAACAGAGGAGTGAGCAGTTCTTC; abundance: many; v_gene: TRBV5-1; j_gene: TRBJ2-1; d_gene: -
CDR3aa: CAWRRTALNAEAFF; CDR3nt: TGTGCCTGGAGAAGGACAGCTCTGAACGCCGAAGCTTTCTTT; abundance: -; v_gene: TRBV30; j_gene: TRBJ1-1; d_gene: -
CDR3aa: CASSKLAGGGYNEQFF; CDR3nt: TGTGCCAGCAGCAAACTAGCGGGAGGAGGCTACAATGAGCAGTTCTTC; abundance: -; v_gene: TRBV3-1; j_gene: TRBJ2-1; d_gene: TRBD2
CDR3aa: CASSLNLFNTEAFF; CDR3nt: TGTGCCAGCAGCTTAAACCTTTTTAACACTGAAGCTTTCTTT; abundance: -; v_gene: TRBV7-3; j_gene: TRBJ1-1; d_gene: -
CDR3aa: CASALGSNYEQYF; CDR3nt: TGTGCTAGTGCTCTTGGGAGCAACTACGAGCAGTACTTC; abundance: many; v_gene: TRBV12-5; j_gene: TRBJ2-7; d_gene: -
CDR3aa: CASSVGNSGIYEQYF; CDR3nt: TGTGCCAGCAGCGTAGGTAATAGCGGGATCTACGAGCAGTACTTC; abundance: -; v_gene: TRBV9; j_gene: TRBJ2-7; d_gene: TRBD2
CDR3aa: CASSVAGASQETQYF; CDR3nt: TGTGCCAGCAGCGTAGCGGGAGCGAGCCAAGAGACCCAGTACTTC; abundance: few; v_gene: TRBV9; j_gene: TRBJ2-5; d_gene: -
CDR3aa: CAEGVRTF; CDR3nt: TGTGCCGAGGGGGTTCGCACCTTC; abundance: many; v_gene: TRBV30; j_gene: TRBJ1-2; d_gene: -
CDR3aa: CASSEQGAVGGTEAFF; CDR3nt: TGTGCCAGCAGCGAACAGGGGGCGGTGGGAGGCACTGAAGCTTTCTTT; abundance: many; v_gene: TRBV11-3; j_gene: TRBJ1-1; d_gene: TRBD1
CDR3aa: CASSEARAYEQYF; CDR3nt: TGTGCCAGCAGTGAAGCCAGGGCCTACGAGCAGTACTTC; abundance: few; v_gene: TRBV2; j_gene: TRBJ2-7; d_gene: -
CDR3aa: CAWGSSGGSPNEQFF; CDR3nt: TGTGCCTGGGGCTCCTCCGGTGGGAGCCCCAATGAGCAGTTCTTC; abundance: -; v_gene: TRBV30; j_gene: TRBJ2-1; d_gene: -
CDR3aa: CATSDGLAGGNEQFF; CDR3nt: TGTGCCACCAGTGACGGACTAGCGGGAGGGAATGAGCAGTTCTTC; abundance: few; v_gene: TRBV24-1; j_gene: TRBJ2-1; d_gene: TRBD2